This T cell receptor beta chain comes out of a study of beta chain features in type 1 diabetes. Regarding the study as a whole: VDJ junctions in type 1 diabetes patients carried more deletions and fewer insertions. Any role of HLA type in TCRB rearrangement remained unresolved here. Patients and controls would share equally any PCR tilt toward shorter templates. Shorter TCRB CDR3s, moderately but significantly so, marked every one of the four CD4+ subsets in Type 1 diabetes patients.

One heparinised blood draw averaging about 116 mL was given by each donor. Investigators reverse transcribed all isolated RNA, so they sequenced expressed TCRB transcripts. Repertoires were generated with immunoSEQ multiplex PCR, while TCRdb's copy carries only in-frame clones and drops some. This sample has roughly 350,000 clones, with over 8.5% found just once. Regarding this clone: Its antigen is unidentified.

The origin of this receptor is a man aged 30 to 39 with type 1 diabetes. The specimen was central memory CD4+ T cells from blood.

CDR3 coding DNA: TGTGCCAGCAGCTCGGACAGGGGCACCTACGAGCAGTACTTC. The encoded protein is CASSSDRGTYEQYF. V and J are TRBV7-8 and TRBJ2-7; TRBD1 aligns across 9 bases. The V segment lost 4 bases and the J segment 2 bases; nucleotides outside the gene matches: 3. CDR3 length: 14 amino acids. CDR1 and CDR2 from the germline V gene are SGHVS and FQNEAQ.